This record covers a single TCR beta chain. A read error may account for a junction end that differs from germline. The TCR beta CDR3 regions underwent amplification from RNA transcripts. The first round was an RT-PCR with HTBI primers, and the second round was a multiplex PCR. TCRdb re-called the multiplex PCR reads through MiXCR, storing one row per CDR3 protein. The sample includes about 640,000 distinct CDR3 sequences, more than 40% of them seen just once. This record comes from a study of Graves' ophthalmopathy and Graves' hyperthyroidism. Source material: peripheral blood. The sequence derives from an adult man with Graves' ophthalmopathy.

The DNA of the CDR3 is TGCGCCAGCAGCCAGCCGACAGGGGGCTTCTATGGCTACACCTTC. Its translation: CASSQPTGGFYGYTF. The V and J genes are TRBV5-4 and TRBJ1-2; 10 nucleotides align to TRBD1. The CDR3 is 15 residues long. From germline, CDR1 is SGHNT and CDR2 YYREEE (reference sequence).